The 29 T cell receptor beta chains given below trace back to one sample, sequenced in a study of T-cell memory formation after mild COVID-19. TCRdb ran MiXCR on the 5' RACE reads and lists one entry per CDR3 protein. Of 450,000 to 650,000 distinct CDR3 sequences detected, around 21% appear once; the ten largest clones hold around 12%. Sample: PBMCs or a T cell subset sorted from them (not recorded which). The receptors were sampled from an adult woman who had mild COVID-19 (a few samples of this study predate the infection). Cell type and time point are not known.

This clonotype has a handful of counts. The rearrangement joins TRBV11-3 to TRBJ2-1; TRBD1 is a possible D gene (5 bases). The CDR3 loop spans 17 amino acids. With 3 bases removed from V and 2 bases from J, the gap between germline ends came to 17 bases. CDR1 SGHNT and CDR2 YENEEA come from the germline V gene. The CDR3 DNA sequence: TGTGCCAGCAGCTTGGTCTCAGGACAATACCCCTACAATGAGCAGTTCTTC. Encoded protein: CASSLVSGQYPYNEQFF.

This clonotype was observed a few times. The rearrangement links TRBV5-4 to TRBJ2-7; no reliable D call. The V and J ends lost 0 bases and 9 bases respectively, with 19 bases between them. The germline V gene has CDR1 SGHNT and CDR2 YYREEE (reference sequence). The CDR3 length is 15 residues. The CDR3 reads CASSLGVQPRPGQYF. As DNA, the CDR3 is TGTGCCAGCAGCTTGGGGGTTCAGCCCAGGCCGGGGCAGTACTTC.

The genes are TRBV3-1 and TRBJ2-7; TRBD2 matches at 10 bases. The ends lost 0 bases at V and 3 bases at J; junction bases unmatched: 8. The CDR3 is made up of 17 amino acids. Looked up from germline, CDR1 is LGHDT and CDR2 is YNNKEL (reference sequence). The CDR3 protein is CASSQDASGRADYEQYF. The CDR3 bases are TGTGCCAGCAGCCAAGATGCTAGCGGGAGAGCTGACTACGAGCAGTACTTC.

This clonotype has a handful of counts. The chain couples TRBV11-2 to TRBJ2-1; D gene ambiguous. The CDR3 extends over 13 amino acids. Trimming cost V 1 base and J 6 bases, with 7 bases left between them. Looked up from germline, CDR1 is SGHAT and CDR2 is FQNNGV. The CDR3 DNA reads TGTGCCAGCAGCTTAGTAACGAGCAATGAGCAGTTCTTC. Protein product: CASSLVTSNEQFF. Full variable domain (rest looked up from reference TRBV11-2 and TRBJ2-1): EAGVAQSPRYKIIEKRQSVAFWCNPISGHATLYWYQQILGQGPKLLIQFQNNGVVDDSQLPKDRFSAERLKGVDSTLKIQPAKLEDSAVYLCASSLVTSNEQFFGPGTRLTVL.

This clonotype occurred a few times. This chain connects TRBV6-6 to TRBJ2-1; a possible D gene is TRBD1 (6 bases). This CDR3 has 15 amino acids. The V gene's germline CDR1 is MNHNY and CDR2 SVGAGI (reference sequence). V was clipped by 6 bases and J by 5 bases, with 17 bases between them. Written as DNA, the CDR3 is TGTGCCAGCAGCGCCGGGACAAGAACCAACAATGAGCAGTTCTTC. Translated, it gives CASSAGTRTNNEQFF.

This clonotype was seen ten or more times. It may be a read error: a sequence one base away is much more abundant. The chain couples TRBV7-9 to TRBJ2-7; 8 bases match TRBD1. CDR3 length equals 13 residues. CDR1 SEHNR and CDR2 FQNEAQ come from the germline V gene (reference sequence). The junction had 3 bases not matched to a gene; V was cut back by 5 bases and J by 3 bases. The CDR3 DNA reads TGTGCCAGCAGCCCGGGACAGGTCTACGAGCAGTACTTC. Its protein product is CASSPGQVYEQYF.

This clonotype was observed a handful of times. The V gene is TRBV5-1, the J gene TRBJ1-2, with 9 bases aligning to TRBD1. V dropped 0 bases and J dropped 7; count of bases not matched to a gene: 10. Germline V gene data show CDR1 as SGHRS and CDR2 as YFSETQ. This CDR3 comprises 16 residues. CDR3 coding DNA: TGCGCCAGCAGCTTGGGGGACAGGGAAGCGACGGCTGGCTACACCTTC. Translation: CASSLGDREATAGYTF.

The rearrangement links TRBV7-9 to TRBJ2-7, with D hard to call. V shed 1 base and J shed 0 bases, with 10 bases lying between them. The CDR3 is made up of 15 amino acids. Germline values: CDR1 SEHNR, CDR2 FQNEAQ (reference sequence). CDR3 bases: TGTGCCAGCAGCTTAGTGGCCTTACTCTCCTACGAGCAGTACTTC. Its translation is CASSLVALLSYEQYF.

The chain employs TRBV4-2 and TRBJ2-6; the D gene could be TRBD1 or TRBD2 (5 bases each). V lost 3 bases to trimming and J lost 0 bases, with 9 bases between them. The CDR3 totals 16 residues. The germline CDR1 and CDR2 sequences are LGHNA and YNFKEQ. The CDR3 reads CASSHWDGSGANVLTF. The CDR3 bases are TGTGCCAGCAGCCACTGGGACGGCTCTGGGGCCAACGTCCTGACTTTC.

V is TRBV6-2 or TRBV6-3 and J is TRBJ1-2, with D unclear. Trimming pared 6 bases from V and 0 bases from J, leaving 11 bases between. CDR1 and CDR2 from the germline V gene are MNHEY and SVGEGT. The CDR3 runs 14 residues. CDR3 loop: CASSWSETNYGYTF. The CDR3 nucleotides are TGTGCCAGCAGCTGGTCCGAAACTAACTATGGCTACACCTTC.

This clonotype was recorded at least ten times. The genes are TRBV7-9 and TRBJ1-1; D is ambiguous. The ends were cut back, 1 base at V and 4 bases at J, with 4 bases in the middle. CDR1 and CDR2 (germline): SEHNR, FQNEAQ (reference sequence). The CDR3 spans 12 residues. The CDR3 region has the DNA TGTGCCAGCAGCTTAGACTCCACTGAAGCTTTCTTT. Its protein product is CASSLDSTEAFF.

The chain links TRBV5-1 to TRBJ2-7; 11 positions agree with TRBD2. V dropped 5 bases and J dropped 2; count of bases not matched to a gene: 18. CDR3 length equals 19 residues. The germline V gene has CDR1 SGHRS and CDR2 YFSETQ. CDR3 sequence reads: CASSPTSLAGGYNTYEQYF. In nucleotides, the CDR3 is TGCGCCAGCAGTCCCACGAGTCTAGCGGGGGGCTATAACACCTACGAGCAGTACTTC.

This clonotype showed up just a few times. The rearrangement links TRBV20-1 to TRBJ2-3, with TRBD2 identical over 14 bases. Per the germline V gene, CDR1 is DFQATT and CDR2 is SNEGSKA (reference sequence). CDR3 size: 15 residues. The ends lost 6 bases at V and 5 bases at J; junction bases unmatched: 7. In nucleotides, the CDR3 is TGCAGTGCATGGACTAGCGGGGGGCCATTAGATACGCAGTATTTT. Translating it yields CSAWTSGGPLDTQYF.

The chain recombines TRBV3-1 with TRBJ1-2; TRBD1 aligns across 9 bases. Per the germline V gene, CDR1 is LGHDT and CDR2 is YNNKEL (reference sequence). With 4 bases clipped from V and 6 bases from J, the junction kept 9 bases outside the gene matches. The CDR3 contains 15 residues. CDR3 region: CASSPTGQGINGYTF. CDR3 DNA: TGTGCCAGCAGCCCTACGGGACAGGGTATTAATGGCTACACCTTC.

The table lists this clonotype with a few counts. In DNA form, the CDR3 reads TGTGCCTGGAGGGTTGGTGCCCATAGCAATCAGCCCCAGCATTTT. This gives the protein CAWRVGAHSNQPQHF. This chain links TRBV30 with TRBJ1-5; D unresolved. CDR1 and CDR2 from the germline V gene are GTSNPN and SVGIG (reference sequence). This CDR3 has 15 amino acids. Trimming removed 3 bases at V and 0 bases at J, with 12 bases between.

The chain has TRBV27 and TRBJ2-1; TRBD2 might be the D (7 bases). Trimming took off 4 bases at V and 6 bases at J, with 16 bases between the two ends. In germline, CDR1 is MNHEY, CDR2 SMNVEV (reference sequence). This CDR3 has 15 amino acids. This CDR3 reads CASSWGGRTVNEQFF. The CDR3 nucleotides are TGTGCCAGCAGTTGGGGGGGCAGGACGGTCAATGAGCAGTTCTTC.

The V gene is TRBV7-2, the J gene TRBJ1-1; TRBD1 matches at 9 bases. Germline CDR1 and CDR2: SGHTA and FQGNSA. This CDR3 comprises 14 residues. V was clipped by 5 bases and J by 3 bases; unmatched bases: 4. CDR3 sequence reads: CASSHRGRYTEAFF. Here the CDR3 DNA reads TGTGCCAGCAGCCACAGGGGGCGATACACTGAAGCTTTCTTT.

This clonotype has a handful of counts. V and J are TRBV6-6 and TRBJ2-5, with 7 bases matching TRBD2. Trimming cost V 1 base and J 1 base; bases outside gene matches: 6. CDR3 length: 16 amino acids. The germline gives CDR1 MNHNY, CDR2 SVGAGI (reference sequence). For the CDR3, the DNA is TGTGCCAGCAGTTACTGGGCTAGCGGTCCCCAAGAGACCCAGTACTTC. Amino acid sequence: CASSYWASGPQETQYF.

This clonotype was observed a handful of times. The J gene is TRBJ2-3, the V gene TRBV2, with 7 nucleotides matching TRBD1. Germline lookup yields CDR1 SNHLY and CDR2 FYNNEI. The junction had 3 bases not matched to a gene; V was cut back by 6 bases and J by 3 bases. The CDR3 is 13 residues long. CDR3 DNA sequence: TGTGCCAGCAGAGACAGGGCTACAGATACGCAGTATTTT. It encodes CASRDRATDTQYF. Supplemented by reference TRBV2 and TRBJ2-3, the full variable domain reads EPEVTQTPSHQVTQMGQEVILRCVPISNHLYFYWYRQILGQKVEFLVSFYNNEISEKSEIFDDQFSVERPDGSNFTLKIRSTKLEDSAMYFCASRDRATDTQYFGPGTRLTVL.

The chain couples TRBV5-5 to TRBJ2-3, with 8 bases aligning to TRBD2. The CDR3 sequence is 15 residues long. CDR1 is SGHKS and CDR2 is YYEKEE in the germline V gene (reference sequence). V was pared by 5 bases and J by 4 bases, with 9 bases of the junction left unmatched. CDR3 protein: CASSVRLASPDTQYF. CDR3 bases: TGTGCCAGCAGTGTTAGACTAGCGAGCCCAGATACGCAGTATTTT.

The V call is TRBV5-1, the J call TRBJ2-3; 7 nucleotides align to TRBD2. V dropped 0 bases and J dropped 4; count of bases not matched to a gene: 5. The CDR3 is made up of 15 amino acids. Looked up from germline, CDR1 is SGHRS and CDR2 is YFSETQ. The CDR3 DNA is TGCGCCAGCAGCTTGGGCGGGAGCGATCCAGATACGCAGTATTTT. Protein product: CASSLGGSDPDTQYF.

This clonotype has only a few counts. The rearrangement links TRBV30 to TRBJ1-1; unclear D gene. V was cut by 0 bases and J by 3 bases, with 5 bases left in between. Germline-derived CDR1 and CDR2 are GTSNPN and SVGIG (reference sequence). The CDR3 is 12 amino acids. The CDR3 loop reads CAWSVPYTEAFF. The CDR3 DNA reads TGTGCCTGGAGTGTACCCTACACTGAAGCTTTCTTT.

The rearrangement links TRBV4-2 to TRBJ1-2; no reliable D call. The CDR3 is made up of 15 amino acids. CDR1 and CDR2 (germline): LGHNA, YNFKEQ. Trimming took off 1 base at V and 4 bases at J, with 13 bases between the two ends. CDR3 amino acids: CASSQGAQESYGYTF. In nucleotides, the CDR3 is TGTGCCAGCAGCCAAGGCGCCCAGGAGTCCTATGGCTACACCTTC.

The genes are TRBV29-1 and TRBJ1-2; 10 bases align to TRBD1. This CDR3 has 13 residues. Looked up from germline, CDR1 is SQVTM and CDR2 is ANQGSEA. V lost 4 bases to trimming and J lost 3 bases; unmatched junction nucleotides: 2. In nucleotides, the CDR3 is TGCAGCGTTGCGGGGACAGGGGACTATGGCTACACCTTC. Translation: CSVAGTGDYGYTF.

This clonotype has more than one count but fewer than ten. J is TRBJ2-1 and V is TRBV7-2; TRBD1 is a possible D gene (6 bases). CDR1 is SGHTA, CDR2 FQGNSA, per germline. The CDR3 spans 14 residues. The ends were cut back, 5 bases at V and 12 bases at J, with 20 bases in the middle. The CDR3 region has the DNA TGTGCCAGCAGCCCAACACCCAGGGGAGCCCGGCAGTTCTTC. It encodes CASSPTPRGARQFF.

The chain employs TRBV20-1 and TRBJ1-1; a possible D gene is TRBD1 (6 bases). Germline values: CDR1 DFQATT, CDR2 SNEGSKA (reference sequence). There are 12 residues in the CDR3. The CDR3 spells CRPGQMNTEAFF. The CDR3 region has the DNA TGCAGACCGGGACAAATGAACACTGAAGCTTTCTTT.

This clonotype was seen only a few times. The V gene is TRBV15, the J gene TRBJ2-5; TRBD2 is a possible D gene (5 bases). From germline, CDR1 is LNHNV and CDR2 YYDKDF (reference sequence). Trimming removed 10 bases at V and 2 bases at J, with 17 bases between. The CDR3 has 14 amino acids. The chain's CDR3 is CAKVLDGIQETQYF. In DNA form, the CDR3 reads TGTGCCAAGGTTCTGGACGGGATACAAGAGACCCAGTACTTC.

The chain carries TRBV20-1 and TRBJ2-5; possibly TRBD1 for D (6 bases). This CDR3 has 15 residues. The germline V gene encodes CDR1 DFQATT and CDR2 SNEGSKA (reference sequence). The V end lost 6 bases, the J end lost 5 bases, and 22 bases lay between the germline ends. This CDR3 is CSASAVQGEDETQYF. Here the CDR3 DNA reads TGCAGTGCCAGTGCTGTACAGGGAGAGGATGAGACCCAGTACTTC.

This clonotype was found once. The chain carries TRBV6-1 and TRBJ2-2; 10 nucleotides agree with TRBD1. Germline V lookup: CDR1 MNHNS, CDR2 SASEGT. Losses at the gene ends were 8 bases for V and 3 bases for J; bases not matched to a gene: 3. The CDR3 contains 14 residues. CDR3 protein: CASGTGAYTGELFF. For the CDR3, the DNA is TGTGCCAGCGGGACAGGGGCCTACACCGGGGAGCTGTTTTTT.